The T cell receptor (beta chain) under discussion was sequenced for a study of cytomegalovirus exposure and HLA in healthy donors. Study results and limitations: Despite most TCR sequences being rare, some public TCRs occurred in many donors. As a later analysis revealed, most CMV-associated TCR beta chains appeared HLA-restricted. A previous analysis found most TCR beta V segments productive roughly 87% or roughly 30% of the time.

As to this clone: Its specificity is not known.

Germline V gene data show CDR1 as SGHNT and CDR2 as YYREEE (reference sequence). V shed 2 bases, J shed 6 bases, and the junction held 5 bases outside the gene matches. The CDR3 totals 16 residues. A multiplex PCR was run with 60 Vbeta primers and 13 Jbeta primers. TCRdb keeps only in-frame clones here, not all; method: immunoSEQ multiplex PCR. The data show 200,000 to 250,000 clones, with about 83% seen just once and about 1.4% held by the top ten. This chain joins TRBV5-4 and TRBJ1-6; 10 bases line up with TRBD1. The receptor comes from a girl aged 5 to 17 in good health and CMV-seronegative. Sequencing input: PBMCs. The CDR3 DNA reads TGTGCCAGCAGCTTCCCGACAGGGGGCACTAATTCACCCCTCCACTTT. Translating it yields CASSFPTGGTNSPLHF.